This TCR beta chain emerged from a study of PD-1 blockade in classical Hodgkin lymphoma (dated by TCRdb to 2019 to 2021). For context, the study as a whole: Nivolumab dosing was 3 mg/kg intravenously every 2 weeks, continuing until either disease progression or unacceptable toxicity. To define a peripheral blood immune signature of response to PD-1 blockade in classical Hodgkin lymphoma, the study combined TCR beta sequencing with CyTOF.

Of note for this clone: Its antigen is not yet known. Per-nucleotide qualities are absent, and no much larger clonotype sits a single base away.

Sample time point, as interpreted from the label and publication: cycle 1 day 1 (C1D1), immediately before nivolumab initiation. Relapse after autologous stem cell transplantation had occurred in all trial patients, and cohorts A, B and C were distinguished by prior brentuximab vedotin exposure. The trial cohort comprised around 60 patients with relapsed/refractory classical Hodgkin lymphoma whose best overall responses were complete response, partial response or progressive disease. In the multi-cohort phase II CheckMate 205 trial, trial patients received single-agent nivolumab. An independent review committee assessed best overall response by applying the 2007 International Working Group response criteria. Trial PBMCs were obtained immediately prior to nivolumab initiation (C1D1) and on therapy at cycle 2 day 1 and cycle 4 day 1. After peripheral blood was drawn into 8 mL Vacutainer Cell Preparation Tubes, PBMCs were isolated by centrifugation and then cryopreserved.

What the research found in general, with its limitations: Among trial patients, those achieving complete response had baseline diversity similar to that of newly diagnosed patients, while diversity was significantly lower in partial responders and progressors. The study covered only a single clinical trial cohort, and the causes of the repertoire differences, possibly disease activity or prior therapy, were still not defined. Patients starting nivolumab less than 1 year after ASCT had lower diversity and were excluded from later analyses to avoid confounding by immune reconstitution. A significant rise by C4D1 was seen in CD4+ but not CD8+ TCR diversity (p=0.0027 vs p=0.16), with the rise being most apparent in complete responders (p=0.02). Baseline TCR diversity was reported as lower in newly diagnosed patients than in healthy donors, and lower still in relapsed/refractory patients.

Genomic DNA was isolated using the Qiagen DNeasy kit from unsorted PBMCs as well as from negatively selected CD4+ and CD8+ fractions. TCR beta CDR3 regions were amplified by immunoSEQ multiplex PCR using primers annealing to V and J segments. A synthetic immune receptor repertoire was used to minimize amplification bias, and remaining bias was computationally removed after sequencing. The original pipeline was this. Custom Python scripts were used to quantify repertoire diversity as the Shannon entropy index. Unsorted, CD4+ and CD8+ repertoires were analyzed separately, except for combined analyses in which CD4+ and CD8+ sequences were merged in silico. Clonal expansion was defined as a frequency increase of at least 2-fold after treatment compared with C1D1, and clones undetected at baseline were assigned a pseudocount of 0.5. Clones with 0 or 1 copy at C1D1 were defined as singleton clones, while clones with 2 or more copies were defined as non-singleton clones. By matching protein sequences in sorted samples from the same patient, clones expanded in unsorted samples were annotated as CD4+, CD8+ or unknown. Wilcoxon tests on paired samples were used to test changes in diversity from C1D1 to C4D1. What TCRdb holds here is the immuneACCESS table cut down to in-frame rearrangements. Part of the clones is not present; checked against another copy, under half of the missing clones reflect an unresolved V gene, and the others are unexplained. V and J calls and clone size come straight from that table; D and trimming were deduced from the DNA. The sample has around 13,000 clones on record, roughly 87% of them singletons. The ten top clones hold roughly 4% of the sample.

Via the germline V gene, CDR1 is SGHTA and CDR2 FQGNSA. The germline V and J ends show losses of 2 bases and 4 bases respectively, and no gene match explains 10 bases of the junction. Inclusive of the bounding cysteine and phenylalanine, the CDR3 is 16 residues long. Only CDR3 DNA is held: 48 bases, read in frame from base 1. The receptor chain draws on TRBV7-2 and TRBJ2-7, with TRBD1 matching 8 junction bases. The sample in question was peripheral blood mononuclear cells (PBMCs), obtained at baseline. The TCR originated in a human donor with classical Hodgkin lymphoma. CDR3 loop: CASSLTPDRDVYEQYF. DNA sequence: TGTGCCAGCAGCTTAACCCCGGACAGGGATGTTTACGAGCAGTACTTC.